This T cell receptor (beta chain) derives from a study of cytomegalovirus exposure and HLA in healthy donors. A multiplex PCR was run with 60 Vbeta primers and 13 Jbeta primers. Original analysis: A follow-up analysis tallied 86 million or so unique TCR beta chains, some 9.9 million shared. This table comes from immunoSEQ multiplex PCR, and its TCRdb copy is limited to in-frame clones, with some not included. That table supplies the V and J calls and clone size; D and trimming were determined from the DNA. The sample carries some 160,000 clones, about three quarters recorded once. The germline V gene has CDR1 SGHRS and CDR2 YFSETQ. Trimming removed 0 bases from V and 9 bases from J, with 15 bases in between. The CDR3 sequence is 14 residues long. Worth noting for this clone: Its antigen is not known.

Study results and caveats: Data from an earlier analysis indicated that most TCR beta V segments were productive either about 90% or about 30% of the time. Researchers reported in a later analysis that a missense DCLRE1C variant was tied to TCR beta V- and J-gene trimming.

The chain links TRBV5-1 to TRBJ1-1; weak D call: TRBD1 (5 bases). The sequencing sample was made of PBMCs. The TCR originated in a woman younger than 45 in good health and CMV-seronegative. CDR3 nucleotides: TGCGCCAGCAGCTTGGTAACGGGGGAGAGAAAAGCTTTCTTT. Protein sequence: CASSLVTGERKAFF.